A single sample gave rise to the 23 T cell receptor beta chains below, sequenced in a study of a mutant IDH1 vaccine in newly diagnosed glioma (TCRdb year 2021). Receptor amplification or capture employed the immunoSEQ multiplex PCR assay. The table comes from immuneACCESS by way of TCRdb, which keeps in-frame sequences with V and J called. Part of the clones is missing from these tables; in studies checked, under half for an unresolved V gene and the rest for unknown reasons. The sample profile shows 85,000 to 100,000 clones; around 90% of them were found once. The ten largest make up roughly 0.54% of the sample. What this sample's time point label stands for: baseline, week 1 (first vaccination visit). Sample treatment or condition, as interpreted from the label and publication: pre-vaccination baseline after standard-of-care therapy. Here the sequenced sample was PBMCs, taken from a glioma patient treated with radiotherapy, temozolomide or both. These receptors all come from a woman aged 45-65 years with glioma.

This chain uses TRBV7-9 with TRBJ1-1; D is undetermined. Germline V CDR1 and CDR2: SEHNR, FQNEAQ (reference sequence). Trimming shortened V by 6 bases and J by 5 bases, and 10 bases separated the two germline ends. This CDR3 contains 12 residues. CDR3 sequence (DNA): TGTGCCAGCAGTCCCCCGGGGACTGAAGCTTTCTTT. Its protein is CASSPPGTEAFF.

In this sample, this clone turned up once. The chain uses TRBV6-5 and TRBJ1-5, with 11 bases matching TRBD1. Germline loops: CDR1 MNHEY, CDR2 SVGAGI. V was clipped by 5 bases and J by 1 base; unmatched bases: 1. This CDR3 has 15 amino acids. The CDR3 DNA is TGTGCCAGCAGTCGGACAGGGGGCAGCAATCAGCCCCAGCATTTT. Its protein product is CASSRTGGSNQPQHF.

Of note for this clone: The same CDR3 also results from other DNA sequences found in this sample. This rearrangement joins TRBV20-1 to TRBJ2-5, with D possibly being TRBD1 (6 bases). The V end lost 3 bases, the J end lost 5 bases, and 7 bases lay between the germline ends. The germline V gene has CDR1 DFQATT and CDR2 SNEGSKA (reference sequence). The CDR3 is made up of 11 amino acids. The CDR3 bases are TGCAGTGCTAGGCAGGGGGAGACCCAGTACTTC. It specifies CSARQGETQYF.

This clone is a singleton in its sample. Other DNA sequences in the same sample also yield this CDR3. The rearrangement links TRBV5-1 to TRBJ2-3, with D hard to call. The V and J ends lost 0 bases and 8 bases respectively, with 7 bases between them. Germline-derived CDR1 and CDR2 are SGHRS and YFSETQ. The CDR3 has 12 amino acids. CDR3 loop: CASSLDSGTQYF. The CDR3 DNA sequence: TGCGCCAGCAGCTTGGACTCGGGTACGCAGTATTTT.

The CDR3 here is CASSLRSDASTDTQYF. The CDR3, as DNA: TGTGCCAGCAGCTTAAGGTCAGACGCTAGCACAGATACGCAGTATTTT. The gene calls are TRBV7-3 and TRBJ2-3; D call uncertain. Trimming took off 1 base at V and 0 bases at J, with 11 bases between the two ends. This CDR3 is 16 amino acids long. Germline-derived CDR1 and CDR2 are SGHTA and FQGTGA.

The chain is built from TRBV7-9 and TRBJ2-7; TRBD2 matches at 7 bases. The CDR3 is 13 residues long. The germline gives CDR1 SEHNR, CDR2 FQNEAQ (reference sequence). Trimming removed 5 bases from V and 5 bases from J; junction bases left unmatched: 6. CDR3 residues: CASSASGGDEQYF. The CDR3 DNA sequence: TGTGCCAGCAGCGCATCGGGGGGAGACGAGCAGTACTTC.

The J gene is TRBJ2-1, the V gene TRBV27; D perhaps matches TRBD2 (5 bases). The germline V and J ends were trimmed by 5 bases and 0 bases, with 14 bases remaining between them. Germline values: CDR1 MNHEY, CDR2 SMNVEV (reference sequence). The CDR3 has 16 residues. CDR3 loop: CASSPTLVSSYNEQFF. For the CDR3, the DNA is TGTGCCAGCAGTCCGACACTAGTGAGCTCCTACAATGAGCAGTTCTTC.

The genes are TRBV28 and TRBJ1-1, with unresolved D. Germline CDR1 and CDR2: MDHEN and SYDVKM. The CDR3 is made up of 14 amino acids. Between the trimmed V and J ends, which lost 0 bases and 5 bases, there was a span of 10 bases. In nucleotides, the CDR3 is TGTGCCAGCAGTTTATGGAACGAGGGAACTGAAGCTTTCTTT. Translated, it gives CASSLWNEGTEAFF.

The rearrangement uses TRBV28 and TRBJ1-4; D not certain. The length of the CDR3 is 12 residues. V was trimmed by 3 bases and J by 8 bases, leaving 7 bases between them. Germline V CDR1 and CDR2: MDHEN, SYDVKM. The CDR3 DNA is TGTGCCAGCAGTTTGGTCACGGAAAAACTGTTTTTT. It encodes CASSLVTEKLFF.

V and J are TRBV5-4 and TRBJ1-1; D unresolved. The germline CDR1 and CDR2 sequences are SGHNT and YYREEE (reference sequence). This CDR3 comprises 15 residues. Trimming left V 0 bases short and J 0 bases short, with 9 bases between. The CDR3 loop reads CASSLAGLLNTEAFF. CDR3 in DNA: TGTGCCAGCAGCTTGGCGGGCCTACTGAACACTGAAGCTTTCTTT. The full variable domain, rest sourced from reference TRBV5-4 and TRBJ1-1, is ETGVTQSPTHLIKTRGQQVTLRCSSQSGHNTVSWYQQALGQGPQFIFQYYREEENGRGNFPPRFSGLQFPNYSSELNVNALELDDSALYLCASSLAGLLNTEAFFGQGTRLTVV.

This chain connects TRBV14 to TRBJ2-7, with TRBD1 matching 9 bases. The CDR3 spans 13 residues. The germline gives CDR1 SGHDN, CDR2 FVKESK. V gave up 4 bases and J gave up 6 bases; unmatched junction bases: 4. CDR3 residues: CASSRMTGGEQYF. CDR3 coding DNA: TGTGCCAGCAGCCGGATGACAGGGGGCGAGCAGTACTTC.

V is TRBV27 and J is TRBJ2-3; D is unclear. The CDR3 contains 14 residues. The germline CDR1 and CDR2 sequences are MNHEY and SMNVEV (reference sequence). V was trimmed by 3 bases and J by 2 bases, leaving 9 bases between them. Written as DNA, the CDR3 is TGTGCCAGCAGTTTCCAGGCGATCACAGATACGCAGTATTTT. Its translation is CASSFQAITDTQYF.

The chain has TRBV5-3 and TRBJ2-7, with 8 bases matching TRBD2. TRBV5-3 is marked as an open reading frame, function uncertain. The CDR3 loop spans 16 amino acids. V shed 1 base, J shed 7 bases, and the junction held 13 bases outside the gene matches. This CDR3 is CARSLRFSGREGEQYF. The CDR3 nucleotides read TGTGCCAGAAGCTTGCGGTTTTCCGGGAGGGAGGGAGAGCAGTACTTC.

The V call is TRBV5-1, the J call TRBJ2-3, with TRBD2 as a possible D gene (6 bases). Germline values: CDR1 SGHRS, CDR2 YFSETQ. This CDR3 has 16 amino acids. Trimming shortened V by 2 bases and J by 3 bases, and 16 bases separated the two germline ends. In DNA, the CDR3 is TGCGCCAGCAGCTTCGGGACTCGCGGGTCTACAGATACGCAGTATTTT. This sequence encodes CASSFGTRGSTDTQYF.

The V and J genes are TRBV30 and TRBJ2-7; 7 bases are a match to TRBD1. This CDR3 comprises 12 residues. CDR1 is GTSNPN and CDR2 is SVGIG in the germline V gene (reference sequence). The V and J ends lost 4 bases and 3 bases, in that order; junction bases with no gene match: 3. DNA of the CDR3: TGTGCCTGGACGACAGGGAGCTACGAGCAGTACTTC. Encoded protein: CAWTTGSYEQYF.

As DNA, the CDR3 is TGTGCCAGCAGCCCCGACAGGGCAAATCAGCCCCAGCATTTT. Translating gives CASSPDRANQPQHF. This chain links TRBV2 with TRBJ1-5; 7 nucleotides line up with TRBD1. The junction had 6 bases not matched to a gene; V was cut back by 6 bases and J by 4 bases. The CDR3 length is 14 residues. The germline V gene has CDR1 SNHLY and CDR2 FYNNEI.

CDR3 sequence (DNA): TGCAGCGTTGAAATAGGACAGGGTATTTACGAGCAGTACTTC. It encodes CSVEIGQGIYEQYF. This chain joins TRBV29-1 and TRBJ2-7, with 8 bases that match TRBD1. This CDR3 comprises 14 residues. V dropped 2 bases and J dropped 4; count of bases not matched to a gene: 7. The germline gives CDR1 SQVTM, CDR2 ANQGSEA.

The V and J genes are TRBV9 and TRBJ2-1, with 12 bases that match TRBD2. V lost 3 bases and J lost 6; bases outside the gene matches: 10. CDR1 SGDLS and CDR2 YYNGEE come from the germline V gene. The CDR3 totals 17 residues. CDR3 DNA sequence: TGTGCCAGCAGCGGGGGGCGACTAGCGGGAGTCCGCAATGAGCAGTTCTTC. Translating gives CASSGGRLAGVRNEQFF.

This clone was counted a few times. V and J are TRBV19 and TRBJ1-3; D not resolved. The CDR3 is 13 residues long. Germline loops: CDR1 LNHDA, CDR2 SQIVND (reference sequence). V was shortened by 10 bases and J by 0 bases, with 10 bases between the two germline ends. DNA of the CDR3: TGTGCCACCACGACCTTCTCTGGAAACACCATATATTTT. It codes for CATTTFSGNTIYF.

V usage is TRBV5-1 and J usage is TRBJ2-5; tentative D call: TRBD2 (5 bases). Germline loops: CDR1 SGHRS, CDR2 YFSETQ. This CDR3 contains 13 residues. The germline V and J ends were trimmed by 0 bases and 7 bases, with 10 bases remaining between them. The DNA for the CDR3 is TGCGCCAGCAGCTTGGTCGAGGGCGGGACCCAGTACTTC. Amino acid sequence: CASSLVEGGTQYF.

The chain carries TRBV18 and TRBJ2-5; 8 bases fit TRBD1. Germline loops: CDR1 KGHSH, CDR2 LQKENI. J was trimmed by 4 bases and V by 0 bases; bases with no gene match: 4. CDR3 size: 15 residues. The CDR3 bases are TGTGCCAGCTCACCACCTCGGACAGGGACAGAGACCCAGTACTTC. This encodes CASSPPRTGTETQYF.

This chain joins TRBV19 and TRBJ2-1; 9 bases match TRBD2. V lost 10 bases to trimming and J lost 9 bases; unmatched junction nucleotides: 16. CDR3 size: 15 residues. CDR1 and CDR2 (germline): LNHDA, SQIVND (reference sequence). CDR3 amino acids: CATHPSAGGAGEQFF. The CDR3 region has the DNA TGTGCCACCCATCCGTCAGCGGGAGGAGCAGGTGAGCAGTTCTTC.

The chain couples TRBV5-6 to TRBJ2-1; D is uncertain. Germline V lookup: CDR1 SGHDT, CDR2 YYEEEE. The CDR3 runs to 12 residues. Trimming took 0 bases from V and 7 from J, leaving 5 bases between them. The CDR3 DNA reads TGTGCCAGCAGCTTGGGGTTAAATGAGCAGTTCTTC. Protein sequence: CASSLGLNEQFF.